This T cell receptor beta chain was captured by sequencing in a study of T cell repertoires and HLA-DP antigens. This table comes from immunoSEQ multiplex PCR, and its TCRdb copy is limited to in-frame clones, with some not included. The sample carries 65,000 to 90,000 clones, around 77% recorded once. The V gene lost 6 bases and the J gene lost 3 bases, with 27 bases spanning the gap. This CDR3 is built from 19 residues. Looked up from germline, CDR1 is MDHEN and CDR2 is SYDVKM. On this clone: Its antigen is unidentified.

The sample was CD4+ T cells from PBMCs. This chain connects TRBV28 to TRBJ2-4; the D call may be TRBD1 or TRBD2 (5 bases each). This TCR came from a man between 60 and 75 years old in good health and CMV-seronegative. In DNA form, the CDR3 reads TGTGCCAGCAGCCCCCCCCCAGGTTGGGACCGAGTCTACAAAAACATTCAGTACTTC. Its translation: CASSPPPGWDRVYKNIQYF.